This paragraph covers one T cell receptor beta chain sequence. The clone's antigen remains unknown. No clone much larger than this one lies a single base away; base qualities are absent. These data originate in a study of cytomegalovirus exposure and HLA in healthy donors (dated by TCRdb to about 2017). Turning to the overall study: An earlier analysis of some 620 of the donors reported roughly 300 Gb of sequence data and 117 million unique TCR beta sequences obtained from approximately 180 million T cells. A later genetic analysis used genome-wide SNP genotypes for about 55% of the 666 donors, treating that subset as a discovery cohort. HLA typing included class I and class II loci at four-digit resolution. Among about 360 genotyped donors of the cohort, an average of roughly 240,000 unique TCR beta nucleotide sequences were sequenced per donor, roughly 20% of them non-productive. The T cell repertoires of 700 or so subjects were profiled by immunosequencing and related to cytomegalovirus serostatus. Typing coverage differed by locus: A, B, C, DRB1 and DQB1 were typed in about 629-640 donors, DQA1 in about 550, DPA1 in some 570, and DPB1 in 472. A later analysis re-examined previously published TCR beta repertoires from more than 600 donors and added high-resolution HLA genotyping to investigate patterns of TCR occurrence. Besides the first cohort of some 670 subjects, a separate validation cohort made up of roughly 120 different subjects was used. The genetic ancestry cluster associated with self-reported Caucasian donors included around four fifths of the 300 to 400 genotyped donors. A few DR-DQ haplotypes were treated as single units for association and clustering because of strong linkage in the cohort. The later analysis used no new phenotypic data to find candidate immune exposures, relying instead on TCR beta sequences and their occurrence across donors. An earlier analysis of several hundred of the donors applied high-throughput TCR beta sequencing to assess whether each TCR beta V gene segment acted as functional or pseudogenic. The aim of the study was to test whether cataloging public T cell receptors could identify signatures of past pathogen exposure. Around 300 gigabases of sequencing data and 80 million or so unique TCR sequences were included in an early release covering about 620 HLA-typed donors. Donor age, sex, ethnicity and CMV serostatus were compiled alongside the repertoire data. Every discovery cohort repertoire had been produced on one sequencing platform. High-throughput TCR immunosequencing, statistical association of individual TCRs with disease status, and machine learning were combined to predict cytomegalovirus infection status.

What the authors observed across the whole study: In a later genetic analysis, a missense DCLRE1C variant was associated with V-gene and J-gene trimming of TCR beta chains, and the association was replicated in an independent cohort. Presence/absence analyses assumed roughly uniform sequencing depth across donors, an assumption that may not hold. Because HLA typing was missing for some donors at each locus, association tests included only the typed subset. Because counts were too low, fewer than 20 rarely observed V segments, including chromosome 9 orphons, were excluded from the earlier analysis of around 640 of the donors. Linkage disequilibrium might explain the correlated functional status among segregating V segments, but an unknown experimental factor could not be excluded. In both the original and validation cohorts, the classifier was reported to diagnose cytomegalovirus status with high specificity and sensitivity. A later analysis associated some 17,000 TCR beta sequences with specific HLA alleles at a false discovery rate of 0.05. Some IMGT-functional V segments, including TRBV6-2 and TRBV6-3, could not be distinguished by the 87-base-pair reads and were therefore excluded. A group of highly shared sequence variants was considered likely to be a technical artifact of the sequencing pipeline. Assigning TCR associations to individual alleles was difficult when HLA alleles, especially DR and DQ, strongly co-occurred. In a later analysis, most CMV-associated TCR beta chains were found to appear HLA-restricted, with HLA associations seemingly driven largely by CMV exposure. Compared with equally common non-associated chains, HLA-associated TCR beta chains in a later analysis were more clonally expanded and had lower generation probabilities. The study gave a list of more than 150 TCR beta chains associated with cytomegalovirus. A later genetic analysis reported fewer N-insertions in productive TCRs among donors in an Asian-associated ancestry cluster than the approximately 700-donor mean. In an earlier analysis of roughly 560 of the donors, most TCR beta V segments were observed in productive rearrangements about 87% or about 30% of the time, broadly matching IMGT annotations. The authors suggested that the approach could potentially be extended to other disease states and immunological phenotypes. In a later analysis, several top co-occurrence clusters were reported to appear linked to parvovirus B19, influenza, CMV and Epstein-Barr virus. In a later analysis, the rate of TCR association differed among HLA loci, with DRB1 alleles having the most associated TCRs and HLA-C alleles having the fewest. A few of the identified cytomegalovirus-associated TCR beta chains were confirmed in vitro to be specific for cytomegalovirus antigens. Only TCR beta chains were sequenced in this cohort, and the absence of alpha or paired-chain data limited detectable features. CMV serostatus was the only immune exposure information available for the cohort. A further reported finding was that TCR beta sequences accurately predicted the HLA-A and HLA-B alleles for most subjects in the first cohort. Across donors, most TCR sequences were observed very rarely, whereas some public TCRs were present in many individuals.

The germline V gene supplies CDR1 KGHSH and CDR2 LQKENI. The V end loses 0 bases and the J end loses 4 bases, and a stretch of 13 bases separates them. The CDR3 sequence holds 15 residues, the cysteine and phenylalanine included. The only DNA kept is the CDR3, 45 bases in frame from the first base. The receptor library was made with the immunoSEQ multiplex PCR assay. The multiplex PCR relied on a mix of 60 forward primers for TCR Vbeta segments and 13 reverse primers for TCR Jbeta segments. Amplification of the CDR3 region of rearranged TCR beta genes was performed with a multiplex PCR assay on genomic DNA. The amplified TCR beta libraries were sequenced on the Illumina HiSeq System as 87-base-pair reads. Per the original workflow: Across the 500 to 750 repertoires, a later analysis counted approximately 83 million unique TCR beta chains, some 11 million of which were shared by at least two donors. To remove PCR and sequencing errors, raw reads were error-corrected and collapsed into unique sequences using a nearest-neighbor algorithm that merged closely related sequences. V, D and J gene segments were assigned by aligning CDR3 sequences to IMGT reference sequences. For a sequence to be retained, a match of at least six nucleotides to both a V gene segment and a J gene segment was required. Rearrangements were called productive when the CDR3 lacked stop codons and stayed in frame with V and J; all others were non-productive. Following IMGT convention, CDR3 was defined as the stretch from the second conserved V-encoded cysteine up to the conserved J-encoded phenylalanine. Sequences without an unambiguous match to a single V gene segment were excluded from the earlier analysis of about 600 of the donors. An earlier analysis of some 500 of the donors classified V segments as functional when productive rearrangements were above 56.7% and as segregating when the standard deviation between donors was above 5%. To diagnose cytomegalovirus status from the catalog of TCR beta chain sequences, a statistical classification framework was built. In a later analysis, V and J genes were assigned by comparing TCR nucleotide sequences against IMGT/GENE-DB human TR gene sequences. Using the TCRdist pipeline, a later analysis assigned CDR3 sequences along with most-parsimonious VDJ recombination scenarios. In a later analysis, each TCR beta chain was defined by its CDR3 amino acid sequence together with its V-gene family, and reads without a unique V-gene family were excluded. A later analysis removed 592 highly shared, low-generation-probability nucleotide sequences to deal with suspected cross-contamination and a sequencing artifact. In a later analysis, a clonal expansion index was calculated for each public chain from normalized within-repertoire ranks of inferred template counts. Generation probabilities in a later analysis came from a VDJ recombination model fitted to out-of-frame rearrangements, and those results were checked against IGoR. Hypergeometric tests were used in a later analysis to score TCR-TCR, TCR-HLA and TCR-CMV co-occurrence, with a repertoire-size bias correction applied to the TCR pairs. In a later analysis, false discovery rates were estimated by permuting HLA or CMV assignments 20 times. A later analysis grouped co-occurring TCRs with DBSCAN, adding TCRdist sequence similarity when clustering within HLA-allele-positive subsets. Repertoires with fewer than 30,000 or more than 120,000 public chains, plus five repertoires with anomalous nucleotide sharing, were excluded from co-occurrence clustering. TCRdb retrieved this table from immuneACCESS and kept in-frame rearrangements only. Not all clones are present; in checked studies, unresolved V genes account for under half, and no reason is known for the remainder. The V and J calls and clone size were taken over from that table, and D and trimming were inferred from the DNA. Across this sample there are some 120,000 clones, with roughly two thirds seen only once. Of the sample, about 1.5% falls within the top ten clones.

The cohort was made up of roughly 670 healthy bone marrow donors. All cohort members were sampled while nominally healthy, although unrecorded immune exposures were likely present. The donor was CMV seropositive and belonged to the group of about 290 seropositive cohort members. A peripheral blood sample was collected from each donor, and TCR beta sequencing was performed on peripheral blood mononuclear cells. Genomic DNA was extracted from the blood cell samples with the Qiagen DNeasy Blood Extraction Kit. The V and J genes are TRBV18 and TRBJ2-7; TRBD2 is perhaps the D gene, given 6 matching bases. The clonotype originates from a man younger than 40 in good health and CMV-seropositive. Specimen: PBMCs. The encoded CDR3 is CASSPPRVGGYEQYF. The nucleotides are TGTGCCAGCTCACCACCGAGAGTTGGAGGGTACGAGCAGTACTTC.